This T cell receptor (beta chain) was obtained from a study of blood T cell repertoires in COVID-19. Study background: Sample material is recorded as cDNA or gDNA derived from T cells, B-cell-depleted T cells, or PBMCs.

The V end was cut by 1 base, the J end by 6 bases, with 14 bases between. Germline lookup yields CDR1 MGHRA and CDR2 YSYEKL. The CDR3 runs to 15 residues. The protocol was immunoSEQ multiplex PCR, while the TCRdb copy is restricted to in-frame clones and leaves out a portion. The data show approximately 230,000 clones, about 93% seen once. Sequencing was done on a sample of PBMCs or T cells enriched from blood (not recorded which). The clonotype originates from a woman between 18 and 30 years old who had recovered from COVID-19. The chain has TRBV4-1 and TRBJ2-3, with a weak D call TRBD2 (7 bases). Written as DNA, the CDR3 is TGCGCCAGCAGCCAAGCTGCACGGGGGGCGGATACGCAGTATTTT. Protein: CASSQAARGADTQYF.